The clone carrying this T cell receptor beta chain was observed a single time. One end of the junction is discordant with germline, which a read error may explain. This specimen belongs to a study of tumor-infiltrating lymphocytes in primary liver carcinoma. Taking roughly 20-34 mg of unsorted bulk tissue, the authors co-extracted RNA and DNA. A primer matching the constant region was used to make TCR beta cDNA from 500 to 650 ng of total RNA. Three-round nested multiplex PCR performed with slightly modified ARM-PCR produced the TCR beta libraries. Investigators reported that the first two PCR rounds, at 10 cycles each, used TRBV1-TRBV30 forward primers with a C-beta reverse primer. TCRdb independently ran MiXCR on the multiplex PCR reads; one entry per CDR3 protein. The table records 100,000 or so distinct CDR3 sequences, around 83% of them present only once. This CDR3 is 13 amino acids long.

Sequencing input: liver tumor tissue from sampling region 3. Subset defined: tumor region T3, left-lateral pole. The chain couples TRBV12-3 or TRBV12-4 to TRBJ2-1; D ambiguous. This sequence originates from a man aged 40-55 years with primary liver carcinoma and hepatitis B virus infection. As DNA, the CDR3 is TGTGCCAGCAGTTTTGGCAGAGACAATGAGCACTTTTTC. Protein product: CASSFGRDNEHFF.